The present T cell receptor (beta chain) was sequenced within a study of identical twins (dated by TCRdb to the mid-2010s). About the study as a whole: The study deep-sequenced TCR alpha and beta repertoires from monozygotic twins, unrelated adults of various ages and cord blood to test whether fetal clonotypes persist. Replicate twin experiments were performed at different times using different library preparation protocols to rule out contamination. Summary of the overall study and its limitations: Fewer insertions were carried by abundant cord blood beta clonotypes; a weaker similar trend was observed in young adult naive repertoires, while no such trend was observed in memory repertoires. Excess twin sharing in beta out-of-frame sequences was weaker because fewer shared sequences lowered the signal-to-noise ratio. Compared with coincidental sharing between unrelated individuals, out-of-frame TCR alpha sequences shared between twins had an excess of sequences with low generation probability. In monozygotic twins, out-of-frame TCR alpha sharing was systematically underestimated by recombination models, although the models agreed with sharing between unrelated individuals. Zero-insertion analyses could be partly confounded by invariant T cells such as MAIT and iNKT, though diverse VJ usage argued against such confounding for most clonotypes. Because the same donors could not be followed over many years, the conclusions depended on cross-sectional statistical analysis.

Deletion took 7 bases off V and 9 bases off J, with a span of 14 bases between the germline ends. The CDR3 holds 12 amino acids from the cysteine to the phenylalanine. CDR3 DNA only is kept here, 36 bases in frame from base 1. For CDR1 and CDR2, the germline V gene lists SGDLS and YYNGEE. Worth noting for this clonotype: The target of this receptor is not known. Qualities for individual bases were not recorded, and no much larger clone is one base off.

Every donor was a healthy Caucasian. Three pairs of female monozygotic twins, all aged about 18 to 29 years, were included in the twin cohort. RNA for TCR libraries was isolated from peripheral blood mononuclear cells. The library was generated by 5' RACE. The sample was run on an Illumina HiSeq 2000. A universal primer binding site was introduced by template switching, and a unique molecular identifier was present in the final cDNA, enabling accurate counting of TCR cDNA molecules. Specific primers in the conserved constant-segment region were used to synthesize first-strand cDNA for the TCR alpha and beta chains. To control for contamination, every cDNA library was double barcoded, receiving both a SMART-Mk sample barcode and Illumina barcodes. TruSeq adapter sequences and Illumina sample barcodes were added in two successive PCR steps. TCR alpha and beta cDNA libraries were sequenced on the Illumina HiSeq platform with custom primers. The paper's data handling went like this. Raw reads were processed with MiGEC to extract unique molecular identifiers, and MiXCR was used to determine CDR3 positions. Recombination models were inferred per individual with the repgenHMM and IGoR tools using an EM algorithm. Shared clonotype analysis was performed with the tcR package in R, normalizing sharing by the product of cloneset sizes. To study raw recombination without the effects of thymic and clonal selection, out-of-frame nonproductive sequences were analyzed. The public sequencing data were trimmed at Q25 with fastp and processed into clonotypes with MiXCR by TCRdb, which kept only in-frame beta chains. For every CDR3 protein sequence, its rows merge into one entry that carries the most common genes and DNA. For this entry, the V and J calls and clone size follow TCRdb and not the study's own pipeline. This sample lists hundreds of thousands of distinct CDR3 sequences; about 7.6% were detected once. The ten largest clones capture roughly 1.6% of the sample.

These sequences were also reported in another study, on yellow fever vaccine responses in identical twins. Per the second study: The T cell response to vaccination in identical twins was reported by the authors to appear partly convergent and partly personalized. In the study, vaccine-responding T cell clones were precisely tracked in identical twins.

The source is a woman in her late teens or twenties in good health. The sample was PBMCs. The V and J segments used are TRBV9 and TRBJ2-1; TRBD2 is a weak D gene call, 6 bases matching. In nucleotide form, the sequence is TGTGCCAGCGACGGGGTCGGGGGTGAGCAGTTCTTC. Translated, it reads CASDGVGGEQFF.